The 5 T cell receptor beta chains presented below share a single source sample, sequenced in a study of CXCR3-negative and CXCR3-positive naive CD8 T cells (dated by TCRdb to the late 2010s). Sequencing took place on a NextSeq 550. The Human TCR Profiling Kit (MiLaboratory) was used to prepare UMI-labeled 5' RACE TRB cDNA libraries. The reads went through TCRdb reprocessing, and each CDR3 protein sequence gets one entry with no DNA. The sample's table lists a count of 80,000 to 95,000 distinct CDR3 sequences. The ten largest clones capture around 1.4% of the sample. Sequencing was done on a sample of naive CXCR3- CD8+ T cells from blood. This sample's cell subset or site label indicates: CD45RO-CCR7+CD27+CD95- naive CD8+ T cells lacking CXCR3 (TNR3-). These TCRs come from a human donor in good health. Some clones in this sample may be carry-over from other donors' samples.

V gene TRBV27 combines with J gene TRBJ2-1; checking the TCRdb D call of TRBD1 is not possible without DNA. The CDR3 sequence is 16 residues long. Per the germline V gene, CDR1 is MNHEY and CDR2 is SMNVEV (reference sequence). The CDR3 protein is CASSFRGFVAYNEQFF.

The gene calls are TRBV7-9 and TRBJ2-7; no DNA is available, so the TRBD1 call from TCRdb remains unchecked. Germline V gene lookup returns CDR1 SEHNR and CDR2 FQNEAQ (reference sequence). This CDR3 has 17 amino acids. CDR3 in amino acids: CASSLDLSGTGAFEQYF.

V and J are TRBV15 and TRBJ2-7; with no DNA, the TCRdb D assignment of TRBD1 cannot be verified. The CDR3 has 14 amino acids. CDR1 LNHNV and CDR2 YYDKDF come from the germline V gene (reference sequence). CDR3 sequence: CATSIKQGIYEQYF. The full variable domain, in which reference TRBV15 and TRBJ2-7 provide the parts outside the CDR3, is DAMVIQNPRYQVTQFGKPVTLSCSQTLNHNVMYWYQQKSSQAPKLLFHYYDKDFNNEADTPDNFQSRRPNTSFCFLDIRSPGLGDTAMYLCATSIKQGIYEQYFGPGTRLTVT.

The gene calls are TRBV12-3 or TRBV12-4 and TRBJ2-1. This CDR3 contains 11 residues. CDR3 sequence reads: CASSLGDEQFF.

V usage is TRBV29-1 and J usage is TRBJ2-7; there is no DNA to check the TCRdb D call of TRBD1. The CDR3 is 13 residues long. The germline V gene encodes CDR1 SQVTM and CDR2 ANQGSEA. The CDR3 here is CSVEPTGTYEQYF.